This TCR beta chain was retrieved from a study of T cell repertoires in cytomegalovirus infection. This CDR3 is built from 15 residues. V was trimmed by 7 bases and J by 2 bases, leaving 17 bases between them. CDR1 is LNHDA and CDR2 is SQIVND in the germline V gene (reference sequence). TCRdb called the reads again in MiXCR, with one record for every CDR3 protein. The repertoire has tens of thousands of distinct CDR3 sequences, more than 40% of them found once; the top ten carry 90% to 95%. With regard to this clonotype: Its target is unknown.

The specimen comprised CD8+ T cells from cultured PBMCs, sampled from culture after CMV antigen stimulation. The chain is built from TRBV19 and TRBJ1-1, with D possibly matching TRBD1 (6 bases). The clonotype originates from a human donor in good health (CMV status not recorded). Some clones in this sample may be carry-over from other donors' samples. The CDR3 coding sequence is TGTGCCAGTACCAGACACGGGGGGCCTAACACTGAAGCTTTCTTT. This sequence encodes CASTRHGGPNTEAFF.